The rows below give T cell receptor beta chains drawn from one sample of a study. Each CDR3 protein is one row after TCRdb ran MiXCR on the RT-PCR reads. The table has about 700,000 distinct CDR3 sequences, 14% seen once; the top ten hold roughly 3.6%. The sequenced sample consisted of memory CD4+ T cells from blood. The receptor set was obtained from a female donor in good health, serving as a healthy control. CDR3s leave out the opening cysteine and the closing phenylalanine or tryptophan.

TRBJ2-1 TRBV20-1 SATLPGASPNNEQF
TRBJ1-2 TRBV7-2 ASRSTGTGYGYGYT
TRBJ1-6 TRBV12-3/TRBV12-4 ASSFSAEYNSPLH
TRBJ2-1 TRBV29-1 SVDRPSSYNEQF
TRBJ1-5 TRBV10-3 AMTGERNQPQH
TRBJ2-5 TRBV3-1 ASSQGLGGGQETQY
TRBJ2-1 TRBV7-9 ASSEPTGYSSSSYNEQF
TRBJ1-1 TRBV7-9 ASSPAARMDTEAF
TRBJ2-7 TRBV4-1 ASSPDENRGTYEQY
TRBJ2-3 TRBV9 ASSVRGTPITDTQY
TRBJ2-3 TRBV5-1 ASQRGGSTDTQY
TRBJ2-5 TRBV7-2 ASSLRRWETQY
TRBJ2-1 TRBV9 ASSVPGSSYNEQF
TRBJ1-5 TRBV25-1 ASSLAKEGGREPQH
TRBJ2-5 TRBV9 ASSVVGGLRETQY
TRBJ1-5 TRBV20-1 SASGYSNQPQH
TRBJ2-3 TRBV28 ASSKLQAPTDTQY
TRBJ2-3 TRBV7-9 ASSLGVLSGGTTDTQY
TRBJ1-5 TRBV12-3/TRBV12-4 ASSPVQGASNQPQH
TRBJ1-4 TRBV6-5 ASQRQGNEKLF
TRBJ1-6 TRBV12-3/TRBV12-4 ASSGTGGGSPLH
TRBJ2-1 TRBV12-3/TRBV12-4 ASIRTSGLGEQF
TRBJ1-1 TRBV7-9 ASSPGQVHNEAF
TRBJ2-1 TRBV20-1 SARDPIAGRHNEQF
TRBJ1-4 TRBV15 ATSREIQSNEKLF
TRBJ2-6 TRBV6-2/TRBV6-3 ASSQPYSGANVLT
TRBJ1-1 TRBV12-3/TRBV12-4 ASSLGSTVGNTEAF
TRBJ2-7 TRBV5-1 ASSPSGDLYEQY
TRBJ1-2 TRBV11-2 ASSLSDRYGYT
TRBJ1-1 TRBV18 ASSPDLTGTEAF
TRBJ2-1 TRBV20-1 SARHKGAGGYNEQF
TRBJ2-3 TRBV10-3 ATLTPRPGSGRAPDTQY
TRBJ2-3 TRBV6-4 ASSEAGVRTDTQY
TRBJ1-2 TRBV4-1 ASSQDSGVMGGYT
TRBJ2-7 TRBV10-3 AISESQSGGER
TRBJ1-6 TRBV12-3/TRBV12-4 ASSRLRSPLH
TRBJ1-1 TRBV10-3 AISIERGSTEAF
TRBJ2-1 TRBV4-2 ASSAGTSSFSYNEQF
TRBJ2-2 TRBV19 ASRPSGGFSGELF
TRBJ2-7 TRBV6-5 ASSYSLQGEGEQY
TRBJ1-5 TRBV24-1 ATSDSSGTGLYSNQPQH
TRBJ2-3 TRBV9 ASTPGGQGMADTQY
TRBJ1-2 TRBV12-3/TRBV12-4 ASSGRTLWGYT
TRBJ2-2 TRBV11-2 ASSPRIENTGELF
TRBJ2-5 TRBV20-1 SATEASGAGWETQY
TRBJ2-1 TRBV20-1 SVRTSGKAEQF
TRBJ2-7 TRBV7-2 ASSLRAASGTTYEQY
TRBJ2-2 TRBV27 ASSWVRGSSTGELF
TRBJ2-1 TRBV29-1 SVDGLGNEQF